The rows below give T cell receptor beta chains drawn from one sample of a study of T cells in Graves' hyperthyroidism and ophthalmopathy. TCRdb itself ran the multiplex PCR reads through MiXCR, one entry per CDR3 protein. This repertoire shows around 210,000 distinct CDR3 sequences, less than 20% found once; its top ten account for roughly 50%. Sequencing input: blood. These receptors all stem from a woman aged 45-60 years with Graves' hyperthyroidism. CDR3s include the opening cysteine and the closing phenylalanine or tryptophan. The D gene is left open where the match is weak. Part of the rows lack a size; the others show once, few, many or a class for expanded clones.

>16|TRBV7-8|few|TRBJ2-1|TRBD2
CASSSERLAGNDEQFF
TGTGCCAGCAGCTCAGAGAGACTAGCGGGAAACGATGAGCAGTTCTTC
>15|TRBV10-1|few|TRBJ2-1|TRBD2
CASGAGTSGSNEQFF
TGCGCCAGCGGGGCGGGGACTAGCGGGAGTAATGAGCAGTTCTTC
>13|TRBV5-8|NA|TRBJ2-1|NA
CASSLERGAEQFF
TGTGCCAGCAGCTTGGAAAGAGGAGCGGAGCAGTTCTTC
>14|TRBV19|few|TRBJ2-1|NA
CASSIVLRSDEQFF
TGTGCCAGTAGTATAGTCCTCCGTAGTGATGAGCAGTTCTTC
>13|TRBV28|many|TRBJ1-2|NA
CASSARARYGYTF
TGTGCCAGCAGTGCCAGGGCTCGGTATGGCTACACCTTC
>14|TRBV7-3|many|TRBJ1-1|TRBD1
CASSRTGGGTEAFF
TGTGCCAGCAGCCGCACAGGGGGCGGCACTGAAGCTTTCTTT
>16|TRBV7-6|NA|TRBJ2-1|TRBD1
CASSPVGQGESNEQFF
TGTGCCAGCAGCCCCGTAGGGCAGGGGGAGTCCAATGAGCAGTTCTTC
>16|TRBV5-6|NA|TRBJ2-1|TRBD2
CASRSSGRSPYNEQFF
TGTGCCAGCAGGTCTAGCGGGAGGAGTCCCTACAATGAGCAGTTCTTC
>16|TRBV24-1|NA|TRBJ2-1|TRBD1
CATSDVQGGIGNEQFF
TGTGCCACCAGTGATGTACAGGGGGGAATTGGCAATGAGCAGTTCTTC
>16|TRBV6-1|NA|TRBJ1-3|TRBD1
CASRRDRGQPGNTIYF
TGTGCCAGCAGACGGGACAGGGGGCAACCTGGAAACACCATATATTTT
>13|TRBV11-2|NA|TRBJ2-4|NA
CASSPDIKNIQYF
TGTGCCAGCAGCCCCGATATCAAAAACATTCAGTACTTC
>17|TRBV6-6|many|TRBJ1-1|TRBD1
CASSYQGTGGLNTEAFF
TGTGCCAGCAGTTACCAAGGGACAGGGGGATTGAACACTGAAGCTTTCTTT
>16|TRBV2|NA|TRBJ2-1|NA
CASTLGRMMSGNEQFF
TGTGCCAGCACCCTTGGGCGGATGATGTCGGGGAATGAGCAGTTCTTC
>13|TRBV18|many|TRBJ2-1|NA
CASSPPGKGAKFF
TGTGCCAGCTCACCACCGGGTAAAGGGGCTAAGTTCTTC
>12|TRBV6-2/TRBV6-3|NA|TRBJ2-1|TRBD1
CASSRQGNEQFF
TGTGCCAGCAGCAGACAGGGTAACGAGCAGTTCTTC
>14|TRBV29-1|many|TRBJ2-2|TRBD1
CSVDRGANTGELFF
TGCAGCGTAGACAGGGGCGCGAACACCGGGGAGCTGTTTTTT
>12|TRBV15|many|TRBJ1-5|NA
CATSLPLQPQHF
TGTGCCACCAGCCTACCTCTTCAGCCCCAGCATTTT
>15|TRBV6-2/TRBV6-3|NA|TRBJ1-5|NA
CASSYSLLEIQPQHF
TGTGCCAGCAGTTACTCCTTGTTGGAGATTCAGCCCCAGCATTTT
>16|TRBV7-8|many|TRBJ2-3|NA
CASSLGATINTDTQYF
TGTGCCAGCAGCTTAGGGGCTACTATAAACACAGATACGCAGTATTTT
>13|TRBV18|many|TRBJ2-7|NA
CASSPSSDPERYF
TGTGCCAGCTCACCATCTTCGGACCCCGAGCGGTACTTC
>16|TRBV30|many|TRBJ2-7|NA
CAWSVLGGANEDEQYF
TGTGCCTGGAGTGTTTTGGGGGGCGCTAACGAAGACGAGCAGTACTTC
>12|TRBV29-1|NA|TRBJ1-5|NA
CSVGEGDQPQHF
TGCAGCGTGGGGGAAGGGGATCAGCCCCAGCATTTT
>12|TRBV20-1|many|TRBJ2-5|TRBD2
CSATLAAETQYF
TGCAGTGCGACACTAGCGGCGGAGACCCAGTACTTC
>14|TRBV13|many|TRBJ2-7|NA
CASSYPRDGYEQYF
TGTGCCAGCAGCTACCCCAGGGATGGGTACGAGCAGTACTTC
>11|TRBV20-1|NA|TRBJ2-7|NA
CSWDKSYEQYF
TGCAGTTGGGACAAGTCCTACGAGCAGTACTTC
>13|TRBV30|many|TRBJ2-1|NA
CAWSRGSNNEQFF
TGTGCCTGGAGTCGGGGGAGCAACAATGAGCAGTTCTTC
>16|TRBV4-1|NA|TRBJ1-2|NA
CASSPGGKQSNYGYTF
TGCGCCAGCAGCCCAGGTGGGAAACAGAGTAACTATGGCTACACCTTC
>14|TRBV10-3|NA|TRBJ1-2|NA
CAITSPGPEGGYTF
TGTGCCATCACTAGTCCGGGCCCCGAGGGTGGCTACACCTTC
>13|TRBV20-1|many|TRBJ2-2|NA
CSARPLWTGELFF
TGCAGTGCTAGGCCTCTGTGGACCGGGGAGCTGTTTTTT
>15|TRBV30|NA|TRBJ1-1|NA
CAWSSWGGGDTEAFF
TGTGCCTGGAGTTCATGGGGTGGGGGGGACACTGAAGCTTTCTTT
>14|TRBV7-9|few|TRBJ2-5|NA
CASSLAASVETQYF
TGTGCCAGCAGCTTAGCGGCTAGTGTGGAGACCCAGTACTTC
>14|TRBV7-9|NA|TRBJ1-2|TRBD1
CASSLGQNNYGYTF
TGTGCCAGCAGCTTGGGACAGAACAACTATGGCTACACCTTC
>15|TRBV12-3/TRBV12-4|few|TRBJ2-1|TRBD1
CAGSSTGTGGNEQFF
TGTGCCGGCAGTTCTACCGGGACAGGGGGAAATGAGCAGTTCTTC
>15|TRBV11-2|few|TRBJ1-6|TRBD1
CASRGTGGSNSPLHF
TGTGCCAGCAGGGGGACAGGGGGAAGTAATTCACCCCTCCACTTT
>14|TRBV30|many|TRBJ2-3|NA
CAWSAGLPSDTQYF
TGTGCCTGGAGTGCCGGACTCCCCTCAGATACGCAGTATTTT
>13|TRBV2|many|TRBJ2-7|NA
CASGFPGLGEQYF
TGTGCCAGCGGGTTCCCAGGGTTAGGAGAGCAGTACTTC
>14|TRBV12-3/TRBV12-4|many|TRBJ2-7|NA
CASSRRRVSSEQYF
TGTGCCAGCAGTCGACGGAGGGTTTCATCCGAGCAGTACTTC
>15|TRBV12-3/TRBV12-4|few|TRBJ1-1|NA
CASGSGLIANTEAFF
TGTGCCAGCGGCTCAGGGTTGATAGCGAACACTGAAGCTTTCTTT
>17|TRBV6-1|NA|TRBJ2-5|TRBD2
CASSEANRGVGLETQYF
TGTGCCAGCAGTGAAGCGAATCGGGGGGTCGGCTTAGAGACCCAGTACTTC
>14|TRBV7-2|NA|TRBJ2-5|NA
CASSLSQIQETQYF
TGTGCCAGCAGCTTATCCCAAATCCAGGAGACCCAGTACTTC
>16|TRBV4-1|many|TRBJ1-5|TRBD1
CASSQLGQGNYQPQHF
TGCGCCAGCAGCCAGCTAGGACAGGGCAATTATCAGCCCCAGCATTTT
>16|TRBV12-3/TRBV12-4|many|TRBJ2-5|TRBD2
CASSNGLAGARETQYF
TGTGCCAGCAGCAATGGACTAGCGGGTGCGAGGGAGACCCAGTACTTC
>13|TRBV30|NA|TRBJ2-1|TRBD2
CAWRATSGSEQFF
TGTGCCTGGAGAGCGACTAGCGGGAGTGAGCAGTTCTTC
>12|TRBV12-3/TRBV12-4|many|TRBJ2-5|NA
CASSAGRETQYF
TGTGCCAGTTCGGCAGGGCGGGAGACCCAGTACTTC
>14|TRBV28|many|TRBJ1-1|NA
CASSGGRGALEAFF
TGTGCCAGCAGTGGGGGCAGGGGCGCCCTTGAAGCTTTCTTT
>14|TRBV6-1|many|TRBJ2-1|NA
CASRDGISYNEQFF
TGTGCCAGCAGAGACGGAATCTCCTACAATGAGCAGTTCTTC
>16|TRBV5-1|NA|TRBJ2-1|TRBD2
CASSLASGRYGNEQFF
TGCGCCAGCAGCTTGGCTAGCGGGAGATACGGCAATGAGCAGTTCTTC